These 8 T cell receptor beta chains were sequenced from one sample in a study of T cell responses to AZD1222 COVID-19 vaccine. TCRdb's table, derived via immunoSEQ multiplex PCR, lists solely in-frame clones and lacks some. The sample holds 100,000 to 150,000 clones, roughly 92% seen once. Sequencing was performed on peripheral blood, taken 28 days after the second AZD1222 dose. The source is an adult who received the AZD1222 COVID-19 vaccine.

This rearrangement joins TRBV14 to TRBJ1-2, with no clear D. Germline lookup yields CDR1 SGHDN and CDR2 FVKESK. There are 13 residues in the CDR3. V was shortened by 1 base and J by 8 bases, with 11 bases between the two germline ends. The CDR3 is CASSQGMGRGYTF. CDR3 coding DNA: TGTGCCAGCAGCCAAGGCATGGGTCGGGGCTACACCTTC. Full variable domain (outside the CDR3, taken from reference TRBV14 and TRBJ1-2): EAGVTQFPSHSVIEKGQTVTLRCDPISGHDNLYWYRRVMGKEIKFLLHFVKESKQDESGMPNNRFLAERTGGTYSTLKVQPAELEDSGVYFCASSQGMGRGYTFGSGTRLTVV.

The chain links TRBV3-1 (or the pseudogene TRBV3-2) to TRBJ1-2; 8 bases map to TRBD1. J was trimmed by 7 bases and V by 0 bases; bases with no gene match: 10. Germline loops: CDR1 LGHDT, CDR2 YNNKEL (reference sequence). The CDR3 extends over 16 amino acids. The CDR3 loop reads CASSQEDRVEMGGYTF. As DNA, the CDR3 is TGTGCCAGCAGCCAAGAGGACAGGGTGGAAATGGGTGGCTACACCTTC.

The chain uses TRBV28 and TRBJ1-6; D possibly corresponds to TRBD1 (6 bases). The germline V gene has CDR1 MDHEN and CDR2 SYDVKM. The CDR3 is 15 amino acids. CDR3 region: CASRTGTRGRSPLHF. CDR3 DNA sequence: TGTGCAAGTCGAACCGGGACAAGAGGACGCTCACCCCTCCACTTT.

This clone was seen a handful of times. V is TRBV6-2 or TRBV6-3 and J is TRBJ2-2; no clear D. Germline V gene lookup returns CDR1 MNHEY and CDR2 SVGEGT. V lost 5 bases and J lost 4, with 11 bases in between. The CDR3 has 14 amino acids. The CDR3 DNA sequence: TGTGCCAGCAGTCCCTCCGGTGGCACCGGGGAGCTGTTTTTT. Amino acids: CASSPSGGTGELFF.

The CDR3 region is CATSRWDTQYF. The CDR3 coding sequence is TGTGCCACCTCCCGATGGGATACGCAGTATTTT. The rearrangement links TRBV19 to TRBJ2-3, with D hard to call. V lost 10 bases, J lost 6 bases, and 11 bases lay in between. From germline, CDR1 is LNHDA and CDR2 SQIVND (reference sequence). The CDR3 totals 11 residues.

CDR3 amino acids: CASRTGGGPDTQYF. DNA for the CDR3: TGCGCCAGCAGGACAGGGGGCGGGCCAGATACGCAGTATTTT. This chain links TRBV5-1 with TRBJ2-3; 10 bases match TRBD1. Germline trimming cut 5 bases from V and 4 bases from J; bases unmatched to any gene: 4. The length of the CDR3 is 14 residues. Germline V gene data show CDR1 as SGHRS and CDR2 as YFSETQ.

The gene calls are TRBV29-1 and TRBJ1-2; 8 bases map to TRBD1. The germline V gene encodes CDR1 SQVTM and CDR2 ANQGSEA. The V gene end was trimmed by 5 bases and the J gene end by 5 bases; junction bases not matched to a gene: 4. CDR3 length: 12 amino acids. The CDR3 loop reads CSVWGQDYGYTF. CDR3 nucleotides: TGCAGCGTTTGGGGACAGGATTATGGCTACACCTTC.

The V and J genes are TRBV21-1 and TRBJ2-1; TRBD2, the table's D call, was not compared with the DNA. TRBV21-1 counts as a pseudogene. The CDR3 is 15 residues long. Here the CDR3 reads CASSPRLAGGNEQFF. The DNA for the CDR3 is TGTGCCAGCAGCCCGAGACTAGCGGGAGGCAATGAGCAGTTCTTC.